These 21 T cell receptor beta chains were sequenced from one sample in a study of OX40 agonist ivuxolimab in advanced cancers. Generated by immunoSEQ multiplex PCR, the TCRdb table keeps only in-frame clones and is missing some. The sample records some 54,000 clones, approximately 90% being singletons. Material: CD4+ or CD8+ T cells sorted from blood, obtained in a trial of the OX40 agonist ivuxolimab. These receptor sequences come from an adult with an advanced solid tumor such as melanoma, head and neck, liver or kidney cancer.

The chain links TRBV7-9 to TRBJ2-6, with 12 bases aligning to TRBD1. The CDR3 runs 15 residues. Trimming cost V 1 base and J 12 bases; bases outside gene matches: 4. The germline V gene encodes CDR1 SEHNR and CDR2 FQNEAQ (reference sequence). DNA of the CDR3: TGTGCCAGCAGCTTAGAGGGACAGGGGGCCGGCGTCCTGACTTTC. It translates to CASSLEGQGAGVLTF.

The chain carries TRBV27 and TRBJ1-5, with D unresolved. This CDR3 contains 13 residues. Trimming shortened V by 1 base and J by 3 bases, and 4 bases separated the two germline ends. CDR1 and CDR2 from the germline V gene are MNHEY and SMNVEV (reference sequence). The CDR3 reads CASSLYDNQPQHF. CDR3 coding DNA: TGTGCCAGCAGTTTATACGACAATCAGCCCCAGCATTTT.

The chain joins TRBV12-5 to TRBJ1-4, with a tentative D call TRBD1 (6 bases). Germline assignment: CDR1 LGHNT and CDR2 FRNRAP. This CDR3 is 15 amino acids long. Trimming took 1 base from V and 5 from J, leaving 11 bases between them. CDR3 sequence reads: CASGLDRGPNEKLFF. The CDR3 DNA reads as TGTGCTAGTGGTTTGGATCGGGGGCCGAATGAAAAACTGTTTTTT.

In its sample, this clone is medium-sized (0.01 to 0.1%). The CDR3 here is CASSFQAGTLHGYTF. CDR3 nucleotides: TGTGCCAGCAGCTTTCAAGCCGGGACACTACATGGCTACACCTTC. This chain links TRBV7-9 with TRBJ1-2, with a possible D match to TRBD1 (6 bases). There are 15 residues in the CDR3. Per the germline V gene, CDR1 is SEHNR and CDR2 is FQNEAQ (reference sequence). Trimming pared 3 bases from V and 6 bases from J, leaving 17 bases between. The variable domain in full, with the rest retrieved from reference TRBV7-9 and TRBJ1-2, is DTGVSQNPRHKITKRGQNVTFRCDPISEHNRLYWYRQTLGQGPEFLTYFQNEAQLEKSRLLSDRFSAERPKGSFSTLEIQRTEQGDSAMYLCASSFQAGTLHGYTFGSGTRLTVV.

The chain carries TRBV27 and TRBJ1-1; D is undetermined. Trimming stripped 0 bases from V and 5 bases from J, with 7 bases between. Germline CDR1 MNHEY, CDR2 SMNVEV (reference sequence). CDR3 length equals 13 residues. The CDR3: CASSLSRLTEAFF. In DNA form, the CDR3 reads TGTGCCAGCAGTTTATCCCGACTGACTGAAGCTTTCTTT.

J is TRBJ2-7 and V is TRBV7-3; 9 positions match TRBD1. The trim removed 2 bases at V and 1 base at J, leaving 6 bases unmatched. Germline assignment: CDR1 SGHTA and CDR2 FQGTGA. The CDR3 loop spans 16 amino acids. This CDR3 is CASSLWGQGGSYEQYF. CDR3 in DNA: TGTGCCAGCAGCTTATGGGGACAGGGAGGTTCCTACGAGCAGTACTTC.

This chain uses TRBV19 with TRBJ2-7; TRBD1 matches 8 bases. The length of the CDR3 is 13 residues. Trimming removed 7 bases from V and 5 bases from J; junction bases left unmatched: 7. Germline V CDR1 and CDR2: LNHDA, SQIVND (reference sequence). The CDR3 sequence is CASTPTGAHEQYF. The CDR3 bases are TGTGCCAGTACCCCGACAGGGGCGCACGAGCAGTACTTC.

CDR3 bases: TGTGCCAGCAGCCAAGATGGACCTTCCTACGAGCAGTACTTC. As protein: CASSQDGPSYEQYF. This chain connects TRBV4-2 to TRBJ2-5; D is undetermined. The J call may be faulty, since TRBJ2-7 better matches the DNA end. This CDR3 contains 14 residues. Germline CDR1 LGHNA, CDR2 YNFKEQ.

The chain carries TRBV30 and TRBJ2-7; 11 bases are shared with TRBD1. Germline assignment: CDR1 GTSNPN and CDR2 SVGIG (reference sequence). This CDR3 region has 13 residues. The V segment lost 4 bases and the J segment 3 bases; nucleotides outside the gene matches: 2. CDR3 amino acids: CAWTGTGGYEQYF. As DNA, the CDR3 is TGTGCCTGGACCGGGACAGGGGGCTACGAGCAGTACTTC.

V is TRBV5-1 and J is TRBJ2-2, with 10 nucleotides matching TRBD1. Germline loops: CDR1 SGHRS, CDR2 YFSETQ. This CDR3 spans 17 amino acids. The V and J ends lost 1 base and 3 bases, in that order; junction bases with no gene match: 6. In DNA form, the CDR3 reads TGCGCCAGCAGCTTGACTGGGACAGGGGCCTACACCGGGGAGCTGTTTTTT. Translation: CASSLTGTGAYTGELFF.

The chain links TRBV27 to TRBJ2-1; D might be TRBD1 (6 bases). Germline V lookup: CDR1 MNHEY, CDR2 SMNVEV (reference sequence). Trimming cost V 5 bases and J 2 bases, with 13 bases left between them. The CDR3 spans 15 residues. The CDR3 region is CASSAWGPTYNEQFF. The DNA of the CDR3 is TGTGCCAGCAGTGCGTGGGGGCCCACCTACAATGAGCAGTTCTTC.

This clone was observed a few times. This rearrangement joins TRBV7-2 to TRBJ2-7; 8 bases agree with TRBD2. Looked up from germline, CDR1 is SGHTA and CDR2 is FQGNSA. The ends lost 1 base at V and 0 bases at J; junction bases unmatched: 5. This CDR3 comprises 16 residues. The CDR3 DNA reads TGTGCCAGCAGCTTAGAAATAGCGGGGTTCTCCTACGAGCAGTACTTC. Encoded protein: CASSLEIAGFSYEQYF.

V gene TRBV6-5 combines with J gene TRBJ1-6; D may be TRBD1 (5 bases). The CDR3 contains 13 residues. The germline CDR1 and CDR2 sequences are MNHEY and SVGAGI. Trimming pared 6 bases from V and 10 bases from J, leaving 13 bases between. This chain's CDR3 is CASSPGEKSPLHF. The CDR3 region has the DNA TGTGCCAGCAGCCCGGGGGAAAAATCACCCCTCCACTTT.

The chain carries TRBV9 and TRBJ2-5; 10 bases fit TRBD2. V was pared by 3 bases and J by 11 bases, with 10 bases of the junction left unmatched. Germline V gives CDR1 SGDLS, CDR2 YYNGEE. The CDR3 has 14 amino acids. CDR3 sequence (DNA): TGTGCCAGCAGCGCTAGCGGGGGACCGGGTGAGCAGTACTTC. Translating it yields CASSASGGPGEQYF.

The chain links TRBV4-3 to TRBJ1-1; no reliable D call. The CDR3 runs 14 residues. Germline V lookup: CDR1 LGHNA, CDR2 YSLEER. The V and J ends lost 1 base and 13 bases respectively, with 19 bases between them. The CDR3 region is CASSQVIPWGVGFF. Written as DNA, the CDR3 is TGCGCCAGCAGCCAAGTAATCCCTTGGGGAGTTGGTTTCTTT.

The chain links TRBV27 to TRBJ1-5; 7 bases are shared with TRBD1. Per the germline V gene, CDR1 is MNHEY and CDR2 is SMNVEV (reference sequence). The CDR3 is 14 amino acids. V shed 4 bases, J shed 4 bases, and the junction held 4 bases outside the gene matches. DNA of the CDR3: TGTGCCAGCAGTTCAGGGGGAGGGAATCAGCCCCAGCATTTT. Its protein is CASSSGGGNQPQHF.

The rearrangement joins TRBV11-3 to TRBJ2-7; TRBD2 agrees at 7 bases. Germline values: CDR1 SGHNT, CDR2 YENEEA. J was trimmed by 0 bases and V by 5 bases; bases with no gene match: 10. The CDR3 spans 16 residues. The CDR3 DNA sequence: TGTGCCAGCAGCCCGCAGGGAGGGAAAAGCTCCTACGAGCAGTACTTC. Encoded protein: CASSPQGGKSSYEQYF.

V gene TRBV13 combines with J gene TRBJ1-2, with 8 bases matching TRBD1. The CDR3 runs 18 residues. Losses at the gene ends were 1 base for V and 0 bases for J; bases not matched to a gene: 10. In germline, CDR1 is PRHDT, CDR2 FYEKMQ (reference sequence). The CDR3 protein is CASSLVGQETAANYGYTF. CDR3 DNA: TGTGCCAGCAGCTTAGTGGGACAGGAGACAGCAGCTAACTATGGCTACACCTTC.

The J gene is TRBJ2-7, the V gene TRBV5-1; D is undetermined. The CDR3 is 13 residues long. Germline lookup yields CDR1 SGHRS and CDR2 YFSETQ. The V end lost 0 bases, the J end lost 5 bases, and 9 bases lay between the germline ends. CDR3 DNA: TGCGCCAGCAGCTTGGAACGGTCCCACGAGCAGTACTTC. It is translated as CASSLERSHEQYF.

On this clone itself: A junction boundary mismatches the germline segment, possibly from a read error. The chain employs TRBV4-1 and TRBJ1-2; the D is unclear. This CDR3 is 15 amino acids long. Germline CDR1 and CDR2: MGHRA and YSYEKL. CDR3 amino acids: CASSQEWVTKYGYTF. The CDR3 region has the DNA TGCGCCAGCAGCCAAGAATGGGTTACTAAATATGGCTACACCTTC.

The table lists this clone with a few counts. The chain combines TRBV7-9 with TRBJ2-7, with TRBD2 matching over 7 bases. The V segment lost 6 bases and the J segment 7 bases; nucleotides outside the gene matches: 6. Germline CDR1 reads SEHNR; CDR2 reads FQNEAQ (reference sequence). The CDR3 is 12 amino acids. CDR3 sequence reads: CASSFWEGEQYF. CDR3 nucleotide sequence: TGTGCCAGCAGTTTTTGGGAGGGAGAGCAGTACTTC.